Listed below are T cell receptor beta chains from one sample, sequenced in a study of T cell responses to AZD1222 COVID-19 vaccine. Data came from immunoSEQ multiplex PCR; TCRdb stores just in-frame clones and leaves some out. The table shows roughly 98,000 clones, with approximately 84% occurring only once. The specimen was peripheral blood, collected 28 days after the second AZD1222 dose. These receptors all stem from an adult who received the AZD1222 COVID-19 vaccine. Each CDR3 is given without its conserved first and last residue. Where a row states a size, it is once, few, many or the class of an expanded clone; other rows omit it.

clone_size | j_call | v_call | cdr3_aa
once | TRBJ1-4 | TRBV30 | ALILLGQPATNEKLF
. | TRBJ1-2 | TRBV2 | ASSRDRAEIEGYT
. | TRBJ2-7 | TRBV16 | ASSRKTVGSYEQY
. | TRBJ2-3 | TRBV5-5 | ASSSRSVVTDTQY
. | TRBJ1-4 | TRBV19 | ASEYSGTRGEKLF
. | TRBJ2-2 | TRBV2 | ATRGSLAKTGELF
. | TRBJ2-7 | TRBV11-2 | ATRTGGLYEQY
. | TRBJ2-7 | TRBV19 | ASSIQGPYEQY
. | TRBJ1-5 | TRBV12-3/TRBV12-4 | ASSSAARQPQH
once | TRBJ1-2 | TRBV20-1 | SAKGPRGYT
few | TRBJ1-1 | TRBV11-3 | ASSLKDSINTEAF
once | TRBJ2-1 | TRBV6-2/TRBV6-3 | ASSYSGNEQF
. | TRBJ1-2 | TRBV10-3 | AISQGTGDGYT
. | TRBJ2-1 | TRBV25-1 | ASRSQGGNEQF
. | TRBJ1-2 | TRBV19 | ASSYRASYT
few | TRBJ1-5 | TRBV27 | ASSFGGGDQPQH
. | TRBJ2-7 | TRBV21-1 | ASRQNHDRYYEQY
. | TRBJ2-6 | TRBV21-1 | ASSDRDRGPGANVLT
few | TRBJ1-1 | TRBV5-4 | ASSLKGAMNTEAF
. | TRBJ1-1 | TRBV5-4 | ASSLPGQEDGYLAKAF
. | TRBJ1-2 | TRBV5-1 | ASSLAPGGNGYT
. | TRBJ1-4 | TRBV9 | ASSAGGTTNEKLF
. | TRBJ1-6 | TRBV2 | ASRPPRDSPLH
few | TRBJ1-1 | TRBV5-5 | ASSPQMNTEAF
. | TRBJ2-3 | TRBV7-2 | ASSFLAGGSTDTQY
. | TRBJ1-1 | TRBV6-5 | ASSYEGYTEAF
once | TRBJ2-1 | TRBV15 | ATSRDRGDSRQF
. | TRBJ1-2 | TRBV19 | ASSIRRQGLYGYT
once | TRBJ1-1 | TRBV2 | ASRGPLNTEAF
. | TRBJ2-7 | TRBV19 | ASSIALAGSYEQY
. | TRBJ2-7 | TRBV7-3 | ASSNPGQGHEQY
. | TRBJ1-5 | TRBV5-5 | ASSSGPPGDQPQH
. | TRBJ1-1 | TRBV5-1 | ASSPIGQGATEAF
. | TRBJ2-5 | TRBV28 | ASSPPTQGRETQY